One and the same sample provided the 18 T cell receptor beta chains below, sequenced in a study of shared clonotypes between healthy human individuals. The table came from immunoSEQ multiplex PCR; TCRdb's copy has only in-frame clones and leaves some out. The sample has under 2,500,000 clones; approximately 95% are singletons. The source material was naive CD4+ T cells sorted from blood. Subset described: CD45RA+ positively selected. The receptor source for this set is a man younger than 35 in good health.

This chain uses TRBV25-1 with TRBJ1-4; no clear D. The germline CDR1 and CDR2 sequences are MGHDK and SYGVNS. V was pared by 1 base and J by 11 bases, with 17 bases between. This CDR3 comprises 15 residues. CDR3 in amino acids: CASSEFTFTGKKLFF. CDR3 bases: TGTGCCAGCAGTGAATTCACTTTCACGGGGAAGAAACTGTTTTTT.

This sequence joins TRBV12-5 and TRBJ2-7; TRBD2 might be the D (5 bases). The CDR3 length is 12 residues. In germline, CDR1 is LGHNT, CDR2 FRNRAP. V was clipped by 7 bases and J by 1 base, with 8 bases between them. The CDR3 loop is CASAEESYEQYF. CDR3 coding DNA: TGTGCTAGTGCGGAGGAGTCCTACGAGCAGTACTTC.

The chain has TRBV2 and TRBJ1-6; tentative D call: TRBD1 (6 bases). Trimming removed 7 bases from V and 7 bases from J, with 14 bases in between. The CDR3 is made up of 14 amino acids. The germline CDR1 and CDR2 sequences are SNHLY and FYNNEI. In DNA, the CDR3 is TGTGCCAGCACCCCCGGGACATCGAATTCACCCCTCCACTTT. Encoded protein: CASTPGTSNSPLHF.

The chain employs TRBV5-1 and TRBJ1-2, with 9 positions matching TRBD1. CDR3 length: 14 residues. Per the germline V gene, CDR1 is SGHRS and CDR2 is YFSETQ. Trimming took 4 bases from V and 3 from J; bases not matched to a gene: 4. CDR3: CASSVRQGDYGYTF. The CDR3 DNA reads as TGCGCCAGCAGCGTAAGACAGGGGGACTATGGCTACACCTTC.

The CDR3 here is CASSVRTDTQYF. The CDR3 DNA reads TGTGCCAGCAGTGTCCGCACAGATACGCAGTATTTT. The chain links TRBV2 to TRBJ2-3; the D is unclear. V lost 4 bases and J lost 1, with 3 bases in between. Germline assignment: CDR1 SNHLY and CDR2 FYNNEI. This CDR3 spans 12 amino acids.

The genes are TRBV9 and TRBJ2-7; D is uncertain. The CDR3 totals 8 residues. Germline assignment: CDR1 SGDLS and CDR2 YYNGEE. V gave up 8 bases and J gave up 7 bases, with 4 bases separating them. The CDR3 DNA follows: TGTGCCAGACAGGAGCAGTACTTC. The encoded protein is CARQEQYF.

This sequence joins TRBV6-5 and TRBJ2-1; 7 bases are a match to TRBD1. The length of the CDR3 is 11 residues. Trimming took 6 bases from V and 9 from J; bases not matched to a gene: 2. CDR1 MNHEY and CDR2 SVGAGI come from the germline V gene. In DNA, the CDR3 is TGTGCCAGCAGCCAGGGGGTTGAGCAGTTCTTC. Amino acids: CASSQGVEQFF.

This sequence joins TRBV5-4 and TRBJ2-7, with 11 nucleotides matching TRBD2. The CDR3 runs to 16 residues. The trim removed 4 bases at V and 3 bases at J, leaving 9 bases unmatched. The V gene's germline CDR1 is SGHNT and CDR2 YYREEE (reference sequence). CDR3 region: CASSPGLAEGVYEQYF. The CDR3 DNA follows: TGTGCCAGCAGCCCGGGACTAGCGGAGGGGGTCTACGAGCAGTACTTC.

V and J are TRBV18 and TRBJ1-2; 7 nucleotides line up with TRBD1. Germline CDR1 KGHSH, CDR2 LQKENI. V shed 3 bases, J shed 1 base, and the junction held 8 bases outside the gene matches. This CDR3 comprises 16 residues. This CDR3 reads CASSPTSGQLNYGYTF. CDR3 DNA sequence: TGTGCCAGCTCACCCACCTCGGGACAGCTTAACTATGGCTACACCTTC.

The chain is built from TRBV10-1 and TRBJ2-7; TRBD2 matches 9 bases. The CDR3 is made up of 14 amino acids. With V trimmed by 4 bases and J by 7 bases, 8 bases remained unmatched. The germline V gene encodes CDR1 WNHNN and CDR2 SYGVQD (reference sequence). The CDR3 nucleotides are TGCGCCAGCAGTGCGGTTAGCGGGAGCAGGGAGCAGTACTTC. This codes for CASSAVSGSREQYF.

This sequence joins TRBV7-9 and TRBJ1-4, with TRBD1 matching 7 bases. Trimming removed 0 bases from V and 8 bases from J; junction bases left unmatched: 6. Germline loops: CDR1 SEHNR, CDR2 FQNEAQ (reference sequence). CDR3 size: 15 residues. The CDR3 loop reads CASSLARQGTEKLFF. The CDR3 region has the DNA TGTGCCAGCAGCTTAGCCCGACAGGGAACGGAAAAACTGTTTTTT. The full variable domain, with the rest looked up from reference TRBV7-9 and TRBJ1-4, is DTGVSQNPRHKITKRGQNVTFRCDPISEHNRLYWYRQTLGQGPEFLTYFQNEAQLEKSRLLSDRFSAERPKGSFSTLEIQRTEQGDSAMYLCASSLARQGTEKLFFGSGTQLSVL.

The chain carries TRBV6-6 and TRBJ2-2; D gene uncertain. CDR1 and CDR2 (germline): MNHNY, SVGAGI (reference sequence). The V gene lost 3 bases and the J gene lost 6 bases, with 5 bases spanning the gap. The CDR3 is 12 amino acids. DNA for the CDR3: TGTGCCAGCAGTTATGGGTCCGGGGAGCTGTTTTTT. Translated: CASSYGSGELFF.

The chain combines TRBV2 with TRBJ1-2, with D possibly TRBD1 on 6 matching bases. The germline V gene has CDR1 SNHLY and CDR2 FYNNEI. Trimming left V 6 bases short and J 0 bases short, with 17 bases between. This CDR3 spans 16 amino acids. In DNA form, the CDR3 reads TGTGCCAGCAGAGGACAGCCGAGAGGGTCTAACTATGGCTACACCTTC. This translates into CASRGQPRGSNYGYTF.

V usage is TRBV30 and J usage is TRBJ1-6; D might be TRBD1 (5 bases). The V and J ends lost 5 bases and 9 bases respectively, with 14 bases between them. Germline lookup yields CDR1 GTSNPN and CDR2 SVGIG (reference sequence). The CDR3 spans 13 residues. The CDR3 here is CAWAAGNGSPLHF. Here the CDR3 DNA reads TGTGCCTGGGCGGCAGGGAACGGTTCACCCCTCCACTTT.

This sequence joins TRBV30 and TRBJ1-2; TRBD1 is a possible D gene (6 bases). Germline CDR1 reads GTSNPN; CDR2 reads SVGIG (reference sequence). Trimming stripped 0 bases from V and 6 bases from J, with 14 bases between. This CDR3 is 14 amino acids long. The CDR3 sequence: CAWSVLDSYHGYTF. The CDR3 coding sequence is TGTGCCTGGAGTGTACTGGACAGTTATCATGGCTACACCTTC. Based on the CDR3 plus reference TRBV30 and TRBJ1-2, the full variable domain is SQTIHQWPATLVQPVGSPLSLECTVEGTSNPNLYWYRQAAGRGLQLLFYSVGIGQISSEVPQNLSASRPQDRQFILSSKKLLLSDSGFYLCAWSVLDSYHGYTFGSGTRLTVV.

This chain joins TRBV5-6 and TRBJ1-4; D may be TRBD1 (5 bases). The germline V and J ends were trimmed by 1 base and 5 bases, with 9 bases remaining between them. Per germline, CDR1 SGHDT and CDR2 YYEEEE. The CDR3 is 14 residues long. CDR3 sequence: CASSLRGPNEKLFF. CDR3 DNA: TGTGCCAGCAGCTTGCGGGGACCCAATGAAAAACTGTTTTTT.

The chain is built from TRBV18 and TRBJ2-6, with D uncertain. Germline CDR1 KGHSH, CDR2 LQKENI. V lost 2 bases and J lost 4, with 12 bases in between. The CDR3 extends over 16 amino acids. The CDR3 DNA reads TGTGCCAGCTCACCAGTTCCCCCCGCGGGGGCCAACGTCCTGACTTTC. Protein product: CASSPVPPAGANVLTF.

In the case of this clone: Other DNA sequences within the sample encode an identical CDR3. The chain carries TRBV6-1 and TRBJ1-1; D may be TRBD1 (5 bases). V lost 5 bases and J lost 3, with 7 bases in between. The germline CDR1 and CDR2 sequences are MNHNS and SASEGT. This CDR3 has 12 amino acids. CDR3 coding DNA: TGTGCCAGCAGTTGGGGGGACACTGAAGCTTTCTTT. It codes for CASSWGDTEAFF.